One and the same sample provided the 17 T cell receptor beta chains below, sequenced in a study of long-term antiretroviral therapy in people with HIV. Researchers ran immunoSEQ v3.0 at survey level. TCRdb's copy holds only in-frame clones and misses some; the assay was immunoSEQ multiplex PCR. The data contain 16,000 or so clones, over 75% of them singletons. Specimen: unsorted PBMCs, collected 0.1 years before starting antiretroviral therapy. The receptors were sampled from a man younger than 30 with HIV.

The V gene is TRBV27, the J gene TRBJ2-1, with 10 bases lining up with TRBD2. The CDR3 consists of 14 residues. CDR1 MNHEY and CDR2 SMNVEV come from the germline V gene (reference sequence). The V segment lost 5 bases and the J segment 7 bases; nucleotides outside the gene matches: 5. Here the CDR3 reads CASSAERGGNEQFF. CDR3 DNA sequence: TGTGCCAGCAGTGCCGAGCGGGGGGGGAATGAGCAGTTCTTC.

In DNA form, the CDR3 reads TGTGCCAGCAGTTTTGGAGGGAACACTGAAGCTTTCTTT. Amino acid sequence: CASSFGGNTEAFF. V gene TRBV27 combines with J gene TRBJ1-1; D ambiguous. V was cut by 3 bases and J by 1 base, with 6 bases left in between. Germline V gene sequence: CDR1 MNHEY, CDR2 SMNVEV (reference sequence). The length of the CDR3 is 13 residues.

The V gene is TRBV6-5, the J gene TRBJ1-1; D is unresolved. The CDR3 totals 13 residues. Trimming removed 4 bases from V and 1 base from J, with 7 bases in between. The germline V gene has CDR1 MNHEY and CDR2 SVGAGI. CDR3 in DNA: TGTGCCAGCAGTTCGTGGGGGAACACTGAAGCTTTCTTT. Encoded protein: CASSSWGNTEAFF.

The chain couples TRBV15 to TRBJ1-6, with D tentatively TRBD1 (5 bases). There are 14 residues in the CDR3. Trimming removed 0 bases from V and 6 bases from J, with 6 bases in between. Germline V gives CDR1 LNHNV, CDR2 YYDKDF (reference sequence). The CDR3 spells CATSREQVNSPLHF. CDR3 DNA sequence: TGTGCCACCAGCAGAGAACAGGTTAATTCACCCCTCCACTTT. Variable domain in full (rest from reference TRBV15 and TRBJ1-6): DAMVIQNPRYQVTQFGKPVTLSCSQTLNHNVMYWYQQKSSQAPKLLFHYYDKDFNNEADTPDNFQSRRPNTSFCFLDIRSPGLGDTAMYLCATSREQVNSPLHFGNGTRLTVT.

The rearrangement links TRBV27 to TRBJ2-7; 10 positions match TRBD2. Germline V gives CDR1 MNHEY, CDR2 SMNVEV (reference sequence). The length of the CDR3 is 19 residues. J lost 0 bases, V lost 4 bases, and 15 bases had no gene match. This chain's CDR3 is CASSSRTSGTGGSSYEQYF. In nucleotides, the CDR3 is TGTGCCAGCAGTTCCCGGACTAGCGGCACAGGAGGGAGCTCCTACGAGCAGTACTTC.

This chain links TRBV13 with TRBJ2-1; weak D call: TRBD2 (5 bases). Germline CDR1 and CDR2: PRHDT and FYEKMQ (reference sequence). The CDR3 length is 17 residues. V lost 0 bases to trimming and J lost 2 bases, with 14 bases between them. CDR3 loop: CASSLGRLRTPYNEQFF. The CDR3 DNA is TGTGCCAGCAGCTTAGGCAGACTTAGGACTCCCTACAATGAGCAGTTCTTC.

V gene TRBV28 combines with J gene TRBJ1-3; TRBD1 is a possible D gene (6 bases). Trimming took 4 bases from V and 0 from J, leaving 13 bases between them. Germline CDR1 MDHEN, CDR2 SYDVKM. The CDR3 spans 16 residues. The CDR3 spells CASSWGTTSSGNTIYF. CDR3 sequence (DNA): TGTGCCAGCAGTTGGGGGACAACGAGCTCTGGAAACACCATATATTTT. The complete variable domain, with remaining parts taken from reference TRBV28 and TRBJ1-3, reads DVKVTQSSRYLVKRTGEKVFLECVQDMDHENMFWYRQDPGLGLRLIYFSYDVKMKEKGDIPEGYSVSREKKERFSLILESASTNQTSMYLCASSWGTTSSGNTIYFGEGSWLTVV.

The V gene is TRBV9, the J gene TRBJ2-2, with 11 bases fitting TRBD2. There are 15 residues in the CDR3. Germline V gives CDR1 SGDLS, CDR2 YYNGEE. The junction had 2 bases not matched to a gene; V was cut back by 2 bases and J by 5 bases. The CDR3 nucleotides read TGTGCCAGCAGCGTTTCTAGCGGGGGGACCGGGGAGCTGTTTTTT. Its protein product is CASSVSSGGTGELFF.

The gene calls are TRBV10-3 and TRBJ2-1; a possible D gene is TRBD2 (6 bases). The CDR3 runs 14 residues. V lost 6 bases to trimming and J lost 5 bases, with 14 bases between them. CDR1 and CDR2 from the germline V gene are ENHRY and SYGVKD. This CDR3 is CAIRPGGGDNEQFF. CDR3 bases: TGTGCCATCAGACCCGGGGGAGGAGACAATGAGCAGTTCTTC.

The V and J genes are TRBV29-1 and TRBJ2-7; D possibly corresponds to TRBD1 (6 bases). V was pared by 7 bases and J by 2 bases, with 21 bases between. The CDR3 has 15 amino acids. The V gene's germline CDR1 is SQVTM and CDR2 ANQGSEA. CDR3 protein: CSASARDKRTYEQYF. The CDR3 DNA reads as TGCAGCGCTTCGGCCCGGGACAAGAGAACCTACGAGCAGTACTTC.

CDR3 sequence (DNA): TGTGCCAGCAGTTACTCAAGGCATTTCTACACCTTC. Encoded protein: CASSYSRHFYTF. The J gene is TRBJ1-2, the V gene TRBV6-5; D is ambiguous. The germline V gene has CDR1 MNHEY and CDR2 SVGAGI. Trimming took off 0 bases at V and 10 bases at J, with 9 bases between the two ends. The CDR3 extends over 12 amino acids.

This sequence joins TRBV5-6 and TRBJ1-5; D gene unclear. This CDR3 is 14 amino acids long. CDR1 is SGHDT, CDR2 YYEEEE, per germline. The V end was cut by 0 bases, the J end by 0 bases, with 4 bases between. In nucleotides, the CDR3 is TGTGCCAGCAGCTTGGAGTATAGCAATCAGCCCCAGCATTTT. Residues: CASSLEYSNQPQHF.

This rearrangement joins TRBV30 to TRBJ1-1, with 7 bases aligning to TRBD1. Germline V gene lookup returns CDR1 GTSNPN and CDR2 SVGIG (reference sequence). V gave up 3 bases and J gave up 0 bases; unmatched junction bases: 4. The CDR3 contains 14 residues. The CDR3 region has the DNA TGTGCCTGGAGCTTCGGGACAGTGAACACTGAAGCTTTCTTT. This sequence encodes CAWSFGTVNTEAFF. The full variable domain, its missing parts supplied by reference TRBV30 and TRBJ1-1, is SQTIHQWPATLVQPVGSPLSLECTVEGTSNPNLYWYRQAAGRGLQLLFYSVGIGQISSEVPQNLSASRPQDRQFILSSKKLLLSDSGFYLCAWSFGTVNTEAFFGQGTRLTVV.

CDR3 nucleotides: TGTGCCAGCACCTTGAGTATGGGGATCCCCACTGAAGCTTTCTTT. Translating it yields CASTLSMGIPTEAFF. V usage is TRBV7-9 and J usage is TRBJ1-1; unclear D gene. The CDR3 is made up of 15 amino acids. V dropped 7 bases and J dropped 4 bases, with 19 bases sitting between them. CDR1 SEHNR and CDR2 FQNEAQ come from the germline V gene (reference sequence).

In its sample, this clone ranks as large. The V call is TRBV5-6, the J call TRBJ1-2; 8 bases fit TRBD1. This CDR3 contains 16 residues. V shed 4 bases and J 8 bases; nucleotides not matched to a gene: 16. The germline V gene has CDR1 SGHDT and CDR2 YYEEEE. CDR3 sequence (DNA): TGTGCCAGCAGCCGTGGTATGTTTCAGGGGGCCGTCGGCTACACCTTC. This gives the protein CASSRGMFQGAVGYTF. Supplemented by reference TRBV5-6 and TRBJ1-2, the full variable domain reads DAGVTQSPTHLIKTRGQQVTLRCSPKSGHDTVSWYQQALGQGPQFIFQYYEEEERQRGNFPDRFSGHQFPNYSSELNVNALLLGDSALYLCASSRGMFQGAVGYTFGSGTRLTVV.

This clone was seen a few times. This chain connects TRBV27 to TRBJ1-3; D gene uncertain. In germline, CDR1 is MNHEY, CDR2 SMNVEV (reference sequence). The CDR3 spans 14 residues. Trimming took off 7 bases at V and 0 bases at J, with 10 bases between the two ends. This CDR3 reads CASKAENSGNTIYF. As DNA, the CDR3 is TGTGCCAGCAAAGCAGAAAACTCTGGAAACACCATATATTTT.

The rearrangement uses TRBV30 and TRBJ1-1; 8 nucleotides align to TRBD1. Germline V lookup: CDR1 GTSNPN, CDR2 SVGIG (reference sequence). Trimming at V came to 5 bases and at J to 4 bases, leaving 6 bases not matched to a gene. The CDR3 covers 13 residues. The CDR3 DNA follows: TGTGCCTGGGGCAGGGGGCACGGCACTGAAGCTTTCTTT. Translated: CAWGRGHGTEAFF.